Shown below are 8 T cell receptor beta chains from a single sample sequenced in a study of blood T cell repertoires in COVID-19. Here immunoSEQ multiplex PCR was the method, and the copy in TCRdb shows in-frame clones only, minus some. The sample has approximately 280,000 clones; about 88% are singletons. The sample was peripheral blood. These TCRs come from a woman aged 55-75 years with acute or convalescent COVID-19.

The J gene is TRBJ1-5, the V gene TRBV28; the D gene is possibly TRBD1 (5 bases). Deletions cut 4 bases from V and 6 bases from J, with 16 bases between. Germline V CDR1 and CDR2: MDHEN, SYDVKM. This CDR3 has 15 amino acids. CDR3 coding DNA: TGTGCCAGCAGTTACGACAGCGGGACTCGTCAGCCCCAGCATTTT. This codes for CASSYDSGTRQPQHF.

The chain joins TRBV28 to TRBJ1-6; the D gene is possibly TRBD1 (6 bases). Germline CDR1 reads MDHEN; CDR2 reads SYDVKM. There are 17 residues in the CDR3. The V end was cut by 4 bases, the J end by 2 bases, with 15 bases between. In DNA, the CDR3 is TGTGCCAGCAGTTCCCATGACAGGTCAACCTATAATTCACCCCTCCACTTT. Its protein product is CASSSHDRSTYNSPLHF.

This sequence joins TRBV18 and TRBJ2-1; possibly TRBD2 for D (6 bases). This CDR3 is 18 amino acids long. Germline V gene data show CDR1 as KGHSH and CDR2 as LQKENI. The V and J ends lost 0 bases and 4 bases respectively, with 19 bases between them. DNA for the CDR3: TGTGCCAGCTCACCACCGGATGATGCGGGGCAATGGTACAATGAGCAGTTCTTC. Amino acids: CASSPPDDAGQWYNEQFF.

This rearrangement joins TRBV19 to TRBJ1-2; no firm D call. The CDR3 extends over 14 amino acids. CDR1 is LNHDA and CDR2 is SQIVND in the germline V gene (reference sequence). Between the trimmed V and J ends, which lost 0 bases and 6 bases, there was a span of 11 bases. The CDR3 sequence: CASSIDTGFNGYTF. For the CDR3, the DNA is TGTGCCAGTAGTATAGACACGGGATTCAATGGCTACACCTTC.

The table lists this clone with a count of one. The chain employs TRBV29-1 and TRBJ1-1, with a tentative D call TRBD1 (5 bases). The CDR3 has 14 amino acids. V shed 7 bases and J shed 2 bases, with 17 bases lying between them. Germline values: CDR1 SQVTM, CDR2 ANQGSEA. The CDR3 DNA reads TGCAGCGCAGGACGACAGATAACAAACACTGAAGCTTTCTTT. Translating gives CSAGRQITNTEAFF.

V usage is TRBV30 and J usage is TRBJ2-3, with TRBD2 identical over 7 bases. The CDR3 extends over 14 amino acids. V shed 0 bases, J shed 4 bases, and the junction held 4 bases outside the gene matches. Germline CDR1 reads GTSNPN; CDR2 reads SVGIG (reference sequence). Written as DNA, the CDR3 is TGTGCCTGGAGTGTGACTAGCCCCCCAGATACGCAGTATTTT. Amino acid sequence: CAWSVTSPPDTQYF.

This clone was detected only a few times. A read error may account for a junction end that differs from germline. The rearrangement links TRBV19 to TRBJ1-2, with unresolved D. In germline, CDR1 is LNHDA, CDR2 SQIVND (reference sequence). The CDR3 consists of 12 residues. The CDR3 DNA reads TGTGCCAGTAGTATACAGTATTCCGGGATGGTCTTC. Protein: CASSIQYSGMVF.

This clone was observed a single time. V gene TRBV5-4 combines with J gene TRBJ1-2; TRBD1 matches 8 bases. Trimming cost V 3 bases and J 4 bases; bases outside gene matches: 20. Germline V gene data show CDR1 as SGHNT and CDR2 as YYREEE (reference sequence). The CDR3 runs 19 residues. CDR3 in DNA: TGTGCCAGCAGCTCAGATTCTCGAAGTGGCAGGGGGCAAGGCTATGGCTACACCTTC. It specifies CASSSDSRSGRGQGYGYTF.